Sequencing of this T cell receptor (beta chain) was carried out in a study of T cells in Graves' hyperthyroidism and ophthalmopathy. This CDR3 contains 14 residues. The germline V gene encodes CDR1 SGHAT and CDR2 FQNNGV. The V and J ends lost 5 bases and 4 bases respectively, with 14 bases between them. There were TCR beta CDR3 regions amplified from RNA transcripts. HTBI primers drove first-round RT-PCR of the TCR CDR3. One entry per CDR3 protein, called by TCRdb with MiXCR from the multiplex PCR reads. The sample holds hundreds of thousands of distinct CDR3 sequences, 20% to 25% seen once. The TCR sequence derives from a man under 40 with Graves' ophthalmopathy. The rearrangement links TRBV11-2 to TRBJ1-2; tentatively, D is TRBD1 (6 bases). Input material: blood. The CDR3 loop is CASSPPGQLYGYTF. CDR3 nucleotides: TGTGCCAGCAGCCCCCCCGGACAGCTCTATGGCTACACCTTC.